Listed below are T cell receptor beta chains from one sample, sequenced in a study of vaccination and CD4 T cells after COVID-19. From the PCR reads, TCRdb called clonotypes with MiXCR, one entry per CDR3 protein. The sample records about 15,000 distinct CDR3 sequences, 48% being singletons. These receptors' antigens are unknown. Sequencing used CD4+ T cells from blood, cultured in vitro, obtained before SARS-CoV-2 vaccination. The receptors derive from a human donor who had recovered from COVID-19. Each CDR3 is given with its conserved first and last residue. A D gene is named only where the DNA matches it firmly.

J gene	V gene	D gene	CDR3 protein
TRBJ1-1	TRBV2	TRBD1	CASSRTGEAFF
TRBJ2-7	TRBV6-4	.	CASSDSRRGRGGNEQYF
TRBJ1-1	TRBV30	TRBD1	CAWSSGGVGTEAFF
TRBJ1-5	TRBV7-6	.	CASSEGDSNQPQHF
TRBJ1-6	TRBV28	.	CASSSPSINYNSPLHF
TRBJ2-6	TRBV19	.	CASSTPGLSGANVLTF
TRBJ1-3	TRBV5-4	.	CASSRSAGISSGNTIYF
TRBJ2-7	TRBV7-2	TRBD1	CASSPGTASWEEQYF
TRBJ2-5	TRBV7-2	TRBD2	CASSFPNSRGPQAGGRETQYF
TRBJ1-6	TRBV7-6	TRBD1	CASSLAPPLTGASSPLHF
TRBJ1-1	TRBV25-1	.	CASSDRGGLNTEAFF
TRBJ2-7	TRBV11-3	.	CTSSRGTVYEQYF
TRBJ1-5	TRBV20-1	.	CSASEGNQPQHF
TRBJ2-7	TRBV15	TRBD2	CATSPTSGREEQYF
TRBJ2-7	TRBV19	.	CASSTGSYEQYF
TRBJ2-5	TRBV20-1	.	CSAGLETQYF
TRBJ1-1	TRBV19	.	CASTGSVNTEAFF
TRBJ1-2	TRBV2	.	CASRNRTPGFNTF
TRBJ2-7	TRBV10-3	.	CAIRANRDYYEQYF
TRBJ2-7	TRBV11-2	.	CASSFQGEQYF
TRBJ2-1	TRBV19	TRBD1	CASTARDRAYNEQFF
TRBJ1-5	TRBV6-1	.	CASSEISLQPQHF
TRBJ2-5	TRBV6-5	.	CASSYLGKAQETQYF
TRBJ1-5	TRBV19	.	CASSNPGARNQPQHF
TRBJ1-6	TRBV7-3	.	CASSLTGSYNSPLHF
TRBJ2-3	TRBV5-8	TRBD1	CASSLRTGTDTQYF
TRBJ1-2	TRBV15	TRBD1	CATSRDQGGLPYTF
TRBJ1-5	TRBV7-8	.	CASSSIAQPQHF
TRBJ1-1	TRBV19	TRBD1	CASRADRGRMNTEAFF
TRBJ1-5	TRBV6-5	.	CASSFQENSNQPQHF
TRBJ1-1	TRBV10-3	.	CAISLTLNTEAFF
TRBJ2-1	TRBV11-3	.	CASSLDGPLDNEQFF
TRBJ1-5	TRBV27	.	CASSLNGQSNQPQHF
TRBJ2-5	TRBV11-3	.	CASSRTGQETQYF
TRBJ2-3	TRBV15	.	CATSRDWGTAGDTQYF
TRBJ1-2	TRBV7-9	TRBD1	CASSLKTGGGGGYGYTF
TRBJ1-6	TRBV27	TRBD1	CASSLSSGDRTYNSPLHF
TRBJ1-6	TRBV20-1	.	CSAGTDRSSYNSLLHF
TRBJ2-7	TRBV7-2	.	CASSLAVGGVEQYF
TRBJ2-5	TRBV20-1	.	CSARGVYETQYF
TRBJ2-3	TRBV7-2	TRBD2	CASSLVASGTTDTQYF
TRBJ1-2	TRBV5-1	TRBD1	CASSPGQGAGGYTF
TRBJ2-1	TRBV14	.	CASSQARVGEQFF
TRBJ1-5	TRBV18	.	CASSPGTGNQPQHF
TRBJ1-2	TRBV29-1	.	CSGRVGGLGGYTF
TRBJ2-1	TRBV19	.	CASSIDRSSYNEQFF